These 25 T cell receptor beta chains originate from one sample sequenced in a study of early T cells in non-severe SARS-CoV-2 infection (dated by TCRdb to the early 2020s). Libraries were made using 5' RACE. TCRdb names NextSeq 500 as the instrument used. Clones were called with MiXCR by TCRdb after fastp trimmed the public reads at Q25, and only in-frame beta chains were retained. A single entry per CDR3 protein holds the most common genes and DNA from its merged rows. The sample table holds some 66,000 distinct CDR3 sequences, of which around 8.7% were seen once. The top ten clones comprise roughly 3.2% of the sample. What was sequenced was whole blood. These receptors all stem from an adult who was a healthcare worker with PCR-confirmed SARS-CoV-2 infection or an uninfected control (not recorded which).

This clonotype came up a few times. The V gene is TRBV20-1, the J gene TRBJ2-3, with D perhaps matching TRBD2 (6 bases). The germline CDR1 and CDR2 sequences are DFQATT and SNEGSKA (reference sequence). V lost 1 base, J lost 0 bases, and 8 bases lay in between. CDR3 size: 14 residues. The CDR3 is CSARAGASTDTQYF. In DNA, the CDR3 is TGCAGTGCTAGAGCGGGAGCTAGCACAGATACGCAGTATTTT.

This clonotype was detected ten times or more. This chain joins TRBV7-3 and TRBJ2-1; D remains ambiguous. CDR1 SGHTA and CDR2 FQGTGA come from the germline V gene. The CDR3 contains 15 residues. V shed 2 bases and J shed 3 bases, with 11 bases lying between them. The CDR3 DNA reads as TGTGCCAGCAGCTTAGCGGAAGCCATCTACAATGAGCAGTTCTTC. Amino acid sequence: CASSLAEAIYNEQFF.

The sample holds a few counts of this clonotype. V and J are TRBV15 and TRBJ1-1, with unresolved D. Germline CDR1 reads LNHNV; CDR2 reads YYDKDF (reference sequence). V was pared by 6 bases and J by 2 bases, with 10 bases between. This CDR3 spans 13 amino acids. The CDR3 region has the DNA TGTGCCACCAGGGGCCAATCAAACACTGAAGCTTTCTTT. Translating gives CATRGQSNTEAFF.

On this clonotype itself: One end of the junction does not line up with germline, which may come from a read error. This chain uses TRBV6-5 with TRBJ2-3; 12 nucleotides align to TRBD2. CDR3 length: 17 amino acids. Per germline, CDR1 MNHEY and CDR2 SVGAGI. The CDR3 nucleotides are TGTGACAGCAGTTCGCGGACTAGCGGGACGAGCACAGATACGCAGTATTTT. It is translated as CDSSSRTSGTSTDTQYF.

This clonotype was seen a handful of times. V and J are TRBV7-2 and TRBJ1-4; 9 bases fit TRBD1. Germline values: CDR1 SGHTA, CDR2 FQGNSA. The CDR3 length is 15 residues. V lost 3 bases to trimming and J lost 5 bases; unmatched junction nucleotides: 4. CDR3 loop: CASSLTGGSNEKLFF. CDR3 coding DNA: TGTGCCAGCAGCTTGACAGGGGGGTCAAATGAAAAACTGTTTTTT.

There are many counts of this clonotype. Here the CDR3 reads CASSFGFGGGRDPETQYF. CDR3 DNA: TGTGCCAGCAGTTTTGGATTTGGTGGCGGGAGGGATCCTGAGACCCAGTACTTC. The chain carries TRBV28 and TRBJ2-5; the match to TRBD2 covers 9 bases. This CDR3 contains 18 residues. CDR1 is MDHEN and CDR2 is SYDVKM in the germline V gene. V gave up 3 bases and J gave up 5 bases; unmatched junction bases: 16. Variable domain in full (rest from reference TRBV28 and TRBJ2-5): DVKVTQSSRYLVKRTGEKVFLECVQDMDHENMFWYRQDPGLGLRLIYFSYDVKMKEKGDIPEGYSVSREKKERFSLILESASTNQTSMYLCASSFGFGGGRDPETQYFGPGTRLLVL.

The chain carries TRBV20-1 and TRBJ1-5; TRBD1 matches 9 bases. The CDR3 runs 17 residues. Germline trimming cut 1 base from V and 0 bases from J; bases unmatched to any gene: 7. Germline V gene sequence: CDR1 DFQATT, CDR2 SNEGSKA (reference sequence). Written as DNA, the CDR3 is TGCAGTGCTAGAGCCTCCAGGACAGGGGTTAGCAATCAGCCCCAGCATTTT. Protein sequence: CSARASRTGVSNQPQHF.

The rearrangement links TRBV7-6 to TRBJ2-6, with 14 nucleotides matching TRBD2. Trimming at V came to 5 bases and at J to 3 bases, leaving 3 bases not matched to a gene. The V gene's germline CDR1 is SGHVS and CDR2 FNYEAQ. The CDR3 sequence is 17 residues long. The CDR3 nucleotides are TGTGCCAGCAGCCCGGGACTAGCGGGAGTTGGGGCCAACGTCCTGACTTTC. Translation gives CASSPGLAGVGANVLTF. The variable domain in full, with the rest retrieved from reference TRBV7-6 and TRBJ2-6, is GAGVSQSPRYKVTKRGQDVALRCDPISGHVSLYWYRQALGQGPEFLTYFNYEAQQDKSGLPNDRFSAERPEGSISTLTIQRTEQRDSAMYRCASSPGLAGVGANVLTFGAGSRLTVL.

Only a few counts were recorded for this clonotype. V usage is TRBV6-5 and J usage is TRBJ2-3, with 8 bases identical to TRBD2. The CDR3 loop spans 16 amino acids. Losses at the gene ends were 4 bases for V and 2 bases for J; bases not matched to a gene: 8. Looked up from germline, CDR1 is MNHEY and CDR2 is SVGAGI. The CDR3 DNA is TGTGCCAGCAGTTCCACTAGCGGAAGGTCCACAGATACGCAGTATTTT. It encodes CASSSTSGRSTDTQYF.

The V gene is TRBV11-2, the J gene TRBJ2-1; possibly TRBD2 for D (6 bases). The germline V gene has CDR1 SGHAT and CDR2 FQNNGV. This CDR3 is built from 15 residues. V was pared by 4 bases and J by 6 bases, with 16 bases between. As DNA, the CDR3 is TGTGCCAGCAGCTCCTTCCGGGGGTCTGGCAATGAGCAGTTCTTC. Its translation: CASSSFRGSGNEQFF.

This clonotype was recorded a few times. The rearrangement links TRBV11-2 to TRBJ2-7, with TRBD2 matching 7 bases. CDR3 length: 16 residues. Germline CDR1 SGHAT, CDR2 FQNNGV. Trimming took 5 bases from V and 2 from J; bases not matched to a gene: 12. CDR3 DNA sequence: TGTGCCAGCAGCCGAATTAATTGGGGGAGGGCCTACGAGCAGTACTTC. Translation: CASSRINWGRAYEQYF.

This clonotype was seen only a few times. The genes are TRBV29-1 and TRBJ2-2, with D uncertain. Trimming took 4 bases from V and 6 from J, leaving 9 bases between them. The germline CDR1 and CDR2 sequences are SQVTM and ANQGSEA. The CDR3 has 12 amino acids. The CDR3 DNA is TGCAGCGTTGTCGAGTCCGCCGGGGAGCTGTTTTTT. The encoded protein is CSVVESAGELFF.

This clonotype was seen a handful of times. The CDR3 spells CSARWAQRALKTQYF. Here the CDR3 DNA reads TGCAGTGCTAGATGGGCCCAGCGGGCTTTGAAGACCCAGTACTTC. The chain has TRBV20-1 and TRBJ2-5, with D possibly being TRBD2 (6 bases). The germline V gene has CDR1 DFQATT and CDR2 SNEGSKA (reference sequence). CDR3 length: 15 residues. Trimming cost V 2 bases and J 6 bases, with 19 bases left between them.

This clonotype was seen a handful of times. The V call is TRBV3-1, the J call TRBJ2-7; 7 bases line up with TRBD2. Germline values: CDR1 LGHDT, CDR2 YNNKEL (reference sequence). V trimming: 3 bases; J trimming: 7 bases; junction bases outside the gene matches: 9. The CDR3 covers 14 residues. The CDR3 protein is CASSHRDYPLEQYF. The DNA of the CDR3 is TGTGCCAGCAGCCACCGGGACTATCCTCTAGAGCAGTACTTC.

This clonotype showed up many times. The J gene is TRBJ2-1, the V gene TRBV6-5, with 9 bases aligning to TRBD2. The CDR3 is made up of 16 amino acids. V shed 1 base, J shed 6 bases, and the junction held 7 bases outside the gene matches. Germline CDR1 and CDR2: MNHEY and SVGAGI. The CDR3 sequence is CASSYWSGRPLNEQFF. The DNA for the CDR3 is TGTGCCAGCAGTTACTGGAGCGGGAGGCCCCTCAATGAGCAGTTCTTC.

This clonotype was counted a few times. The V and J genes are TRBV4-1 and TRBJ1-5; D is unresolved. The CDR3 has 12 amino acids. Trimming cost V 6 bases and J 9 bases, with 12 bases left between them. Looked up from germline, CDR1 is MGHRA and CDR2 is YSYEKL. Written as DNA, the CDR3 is TGCGCCAGCAGGCGGCTCCTTACGCCCCAGCATTTT. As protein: CASRRLLTPQHF.

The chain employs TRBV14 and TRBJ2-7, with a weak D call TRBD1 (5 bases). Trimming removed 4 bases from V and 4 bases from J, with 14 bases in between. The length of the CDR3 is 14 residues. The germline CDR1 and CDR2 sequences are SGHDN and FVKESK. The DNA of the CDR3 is TGTGCCAGCAGCCTGACAGCGAGCCCATACGAGCAGTACTTC. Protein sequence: CASSLTASPYEQYF. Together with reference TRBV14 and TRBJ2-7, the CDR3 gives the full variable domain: EAGVTQFPSHSVIEKGQTVTLRCDPISGHDNLYWYRRVMGKEIKFLLHFVKESKQDESGMPNNRFLAERTGGTYSTLKVQPAELEDSGVYFCASSLTASPYEQYFGPGTRLTVT.

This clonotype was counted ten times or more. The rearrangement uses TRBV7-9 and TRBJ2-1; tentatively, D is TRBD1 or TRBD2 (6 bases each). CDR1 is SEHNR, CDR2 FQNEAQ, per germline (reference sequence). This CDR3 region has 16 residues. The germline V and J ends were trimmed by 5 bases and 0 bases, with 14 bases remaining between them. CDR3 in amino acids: CASSTLWGASYNEQFF. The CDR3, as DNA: TGTGCCAGCAGCACCCTGTGGGGGGCCTCCTACAATGAGCAGTTCTTC. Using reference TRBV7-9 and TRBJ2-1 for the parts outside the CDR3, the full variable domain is DTGVSQNPRHKITKRGQNVTFRCDPISEHNRLYWYRQTLGQGPEFLTYFQNEAQLEKSRLLSDRFSAERPKGSFSTLEIQRTEQGDSAMYLCASSTLWGASYNEQFFGPGTRLTVL.

CDR3 DNA sequence: TGCAGTGCGTACCGGGACAGGGGGAACACTGAAGCTTTCTTT. Encoded protein: CSAYRDRGNTEAFF. J is TRBJ1-1 and V is TRBV20-1, with 10 bases aligning to TRBD1. This CDR3 comprises 14 residues. Germline values: CDR1 DFQATT, CDR2 SNEGSKA (reference sequence). After removal of 6 bases from V and 1 base from J, the junction contained 5 bases not matched to a gene.

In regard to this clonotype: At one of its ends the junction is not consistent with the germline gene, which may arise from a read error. CDR3 coding DNA: TGTGTCATCAGCCTGGGACTAGCGGGAACCAATGAGCAGTTCTTC. Translated, it gives CVISLGLAGTNEQFF. J is TRBJ2-1 and V is TRBV10-3; 13 bases map to TRBD2. The germline CDR1 and CDR2 sequences are ENHRY and SYGVKD. The CDR3 runs 15 residues.

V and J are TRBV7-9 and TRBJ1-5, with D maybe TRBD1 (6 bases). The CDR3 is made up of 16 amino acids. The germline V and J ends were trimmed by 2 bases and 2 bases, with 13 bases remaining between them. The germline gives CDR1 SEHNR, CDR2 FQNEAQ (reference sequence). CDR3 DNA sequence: TGTGCCAGCAGCTTATCCGCAGGGGTGGGCAATCAGCCCCAGCATTTT. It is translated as CASSLSAGVGNQPQHF.

Written as DNA, the CDR3 is TGTGCCAGCAGCTTGGGTGGGCTAGGGGACAATGAGCAGTTCTTC. Amino acids: CASSLGGLGDNEQFF. J is TRBJ2-1 and V is TRBV5-6, with D possibly matching TRBD1 (5 bases). Germline assignment: CDR1 SGHDT and CDR2 YYEEEE. CDR3 length: 15 amino acids. V was cut by 0 bases and J by 5 bases, with 12 bases left in between.

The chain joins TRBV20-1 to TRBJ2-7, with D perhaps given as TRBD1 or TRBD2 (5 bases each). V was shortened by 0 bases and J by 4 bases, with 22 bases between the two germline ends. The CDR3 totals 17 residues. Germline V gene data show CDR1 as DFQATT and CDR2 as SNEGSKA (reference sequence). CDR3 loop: CSAREKLAGPYRYEQYF. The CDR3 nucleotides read TGCAGTGCTAGAGAAAAGCTAGCAGGGCCTTACCGTTACGAGCAGTACTTC.

In DNA, the CDR3 is TGTGCCAGCAGCCGGACTAGCGGTTCAATGGAGCAGTTCTTC. Amino acids: CASSRTSGSMEQFF. This chain joins TRBV3-1 and TRBJ2-1; 10 bases map to TRBD2. Germline assignment: CDR1 LGHDT and CDR2 YNNKEL (reference sequence). J lost 10 bases, V lost 4 bases, and 7 bases had no gene match. The length of the CDR3 is 14 residues.

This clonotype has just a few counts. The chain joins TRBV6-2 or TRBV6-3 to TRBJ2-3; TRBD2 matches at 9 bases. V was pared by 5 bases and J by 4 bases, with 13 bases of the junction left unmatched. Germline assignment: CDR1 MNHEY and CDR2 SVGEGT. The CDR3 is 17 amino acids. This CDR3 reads CASSPLEGAGGADTQYF. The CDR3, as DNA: TGTGCCAGCAGTCCATTGGAGGGAGCGGGAGGTGCAGATACGCAGTATTTT.